This TCR beta chain was identified in a study of T cell repertoires in cytomegalovirus infection. Study as a whole: TCR beta signatures that were public indicated CMV infection and matching HLA type. Overall study results and limits: Dominant in the ex vivo response were TCR beta clonotypes restricted by HLA-C and specific for CMV.

This clonotype has ten or more counts. Its antigen is currently unknown. One entry per CDR3 protein results from TCRdb running MiXCR on the reads. The sample records tens of thousands of distinct CDR3 sequences, 20% being singletons. This TCR was sampled from a human donor in good health (CMV status not recorded). Some clones in this sample may be carry-over from other donors' samples. The sample consisted of CD8+ T cells from cultured PBMCs, taken from culture after CMV antigen stimulation.

The CDR3 protein is CASSGGDTYNEQFF. The CDR3 DNA follows: TGTGCCAGTAGTGGGGGCGACACCTACAATGAGCAGTTCTTC. The chain links TRBV19 to TRBJ2-1; D perhaps matches TRBD1 (6 bases). The CDR3 consists of 14 residues. Germline V gene sequence: CDR1 LNHDA, CDR2 SQIVND (reference sequence). The germline V and J ends were trimmed by 5 bases and 2 bases, with 10 bases remaining between them.